This T cell receptor beta chain came from a study of long-term antiretroviral therapy in people with HIV. At the survey level, the v3.0 immunoSEQ assay was run. Sequencing had a target that covered roughly 40,000-50,000 T-cell genomes per sample. Sequencing used immunoSEQ multiplex PCR; TCRdb keeps in-frame clones, though not all of them. This sample carries about 22,000 clones, 70% to 90% of them seen once, and the ten largest clones take roughly 4%. Notes on the study in general: HIV repertoires showed narrower CDR3 length ranges than controls. Blood collection from the mid-2000s to the late 2010s possibly occurred under older ART regimens. Following ART, diversity rose but still fell short of transplant donor controls.

V was shortened by 4 bases and J by 8 bases, with 15 bases between the two germline ends. The CDR3 consists of 14 residues. Germline CDR1 is LNHDA and CDR2 is SQIVND (reference sequence). This clone appeared a few times. Its antigen is currently unknown. V usage is TRBV19 and J usage is TRBJ1-3; tentatively, D is TRBD1 (6 bases). The receptor was derived from a man aged 55 to 70 with HIV. Specimen: unsorted PBMCs, collected 2.3 years after starting antiretroviral therapy. The CDR3 reads CASSNTGYWDTIYF. CDR3 bases: TGTGCCAGTAGTAACACAGGGTATTGGGACACCATATATTTT.